The rows below give T cell receptor beta chains drawn from one sample of a study of blood T cell repertoires in COVID-19. Method: immunoSEQ multiplex PCR; TCRdb's copy keeps in-frame clones and lacks some. This table holds 340,000 or so clones, 80% to 90% found once. Sample: peripheral blood. Every receptor here comes from a man between 45 and 60 years old with active or convalescent COVID-19. The CDR3 runs from the conserved cysteine through the conserved F or W. Each record gives: CDR3 protein, CDR3 DNA, J gene, clone size, V gene, D gene. D genes are given only for firm matches. Rows give clone size only sometimes, using once, few, many, or a class for an expanded clone.

CDR3 protein: CASRRYQETQYF; CDR3 DNA: TGTGCCAGCAGGCGGTACCAAGAGACCCAGTACTTC; J gene: TRBJ2-5; clone size: NA; V gene: TRBV2; D gene: NA
CDR3 protein: CASSSRSSGRIENTDTQYF; CDR3 DNA: TGTGCCAGCAGCTCACGATCTAGCGGGAGAATCGAGAACACAGATACGCAGTATTTT; J gene: TRBJ2-3; clone size: NA; V gene: TRBV7-9; D gene: TRBD2
CDR3 protein: CASSPRALNTEAFF; CDR3 DNA: TGTGCCAGCTCTCCGCGGGCATTGAACACTGAAGCTTTCTTT; J gene: TRBJ1-1; clone size: once; V gene: TRBV18; D gene: NA
CDR3 protein: CASSLTSGVTYNEQFF; CDR3 DNA: TGCGCCAGCAGCTTAACTAGCGGGGTAACCTACAATGAGCAGTTCTTC; J gene: TRBJ2-1; clone size: NA; V gene: TRBV5-1; D gene: TRBD2
CDR3 protein: CASSRTGANTGELFF; CDR3 DNA: TGTGCCAGCTCCAGGACAGGAGCGAACACCGGGGAGCTGTTTTTT; J gene: TRBJ2-2; clone size: NA; V gene: TRBV6-4; D gene: TRBD1
CDR3 protein: CASSLDGGAGNTIYF; CDR3 DNA: TGCGCCAGCAGCTTGGATGGGGGGGCCGGAAACACCATATATTTT; J gene: TRBJ1-3; clone size: NA; V gene: TRBV5-1; D gene: NA
CDR3 protein: CASSVERGDYTF; CDR3 DNA: TGTGCCAGCAGCGTAGAGCGGGGTGACTACACCTTC; J gene: TRBJ1-2; clone size: NA; V gene: TRBV9; D gene: NA
CDR3 protein: CASSRRDSVMRYTF; CDR3 DNA: TGTGCCAGCAGCCGCCGGGACAGCGTCATGCGCTACACCTTC; J gene: TRBJ1-2; clone size: NA; V gene: TRBV13; D gene: TRBD1
CDR3 protein: CASSTTPNTGELFF; CDR3 DNA: TGCGCCAGCAGCACGACACCGAACACCGGGGAGCTGTTTTTT; J gene: TRBJ2-2; clone size: NA; V gene: TRBV5-1; D gene: NA
CDR3 protein: CASSPLGRVHNYEQYF; CDR3 DNA: TGTGCCAGCAGCCCCCTAGGCAGGGTCCACAACTACGAGCAGTACTTC; J gene: TRBJ2-7; clone size: few; V gene: TRBV7-3; D gene: NA
CDR3 protein: CASSFAGGGDGYTF; CDR3 DNA: TGCGCCAGCAGCTTTGCAGGGGGCGGGGATGGCTACACCTTC; J gene: TRBJ1-2; clone size: NA; V gene: TRBV5-1; D gene: TRBD1
CDR3 protein: CASSEQDRAHTIYF; CDR3 DNA: TGTGCCAGCAGTGAGCAAGACAGGGCACACACCATATATTTT; J gene: TRBJ1-3; clone size: NA; V gene: TRBV6-1; D gene: TRBD1
CDR3 protein: CASRVESNQPQHF; CDR3 DNA: TGTGCCAGTAGGGTTGAGAGCAATCAGCCCCAGCATTTT; J gene: TRBJ1-5; clone size: NA; V gene: TRBV19; D gene: NA
CDR3 protein: CASRGGSNQPQHF; CDR3 DNA: TGTGCCAGCAGGGGAGGTAGCAATCAGCCCCAGCATTTT; J gene: TRBJ1-5; clone size: NA; V gene: TRBV28; D gene: NA
CDR3 protein: CATNRDGLGEAFF; CDR3 DNA: TGTGCCACAAACAGGGACGGACTGGGTGAAGCTTTCTTT; J gene: TRBJ1-1; clone size: few; V gene: TRBV19; D gene: NA
CDR3 protein: CASGLDISYEQYF; CDR3 DNA: TGTGCCAGCGGCCTGGACATCTCCTACGAGCAGTACTTC; J gene: TRBJ2-7; clone size: NA; V gene: TRBV2; D gene: NA
CDR3 protein: CASSPLAGGMQYF; CDR3 DNA: TGTGCCAGCAGCCCCCTAGCGGGAGGCATGCAGTACTTC; J gene: TRBJ2-7; clone size: NA; V gene: TRBV7-2; D gene: TRBD2
CDR3 protein: CATSRGQGAPSYGYTF; CDR3 DNA: TGTGCCACCAGCAGAGGGCAGGGGGCTCCCTCCTATGGCTACACCTTC; J gene: TRBJ1-2; clone size: NA; V gene: TRBV15; D gene: TRBD1
CDR3 protein: CASSYRQGNEAFF; CDR3 DNA: TGTGCCAGCAGTTACCGGCAGGGAAATGAAGCTTTCTTT; J gene: TRBJ1-1; clone size: NA; V gene: TRBV6-5; D gene: NA
CDR3 protein: CASINLLGQGDYGYTF; CDR3 DNA: TGTGCCAGCATTAACTTGCTGGGACAGGGTGACTATGGCTACACCTTC; J gene: TRBJ1-2; clone size: few; V gene: TRBV2; D gene: TRBD1
CDR3 protein: CASSLVGGEDTQYF; CDR3 DNA: TGTGCCAGCAGCTTAGTAGGGGGGGAGGATACGCAGTATTTT; J gene: TRBJ2-3; clone size: NA; V gene: TRBV7-2; D gene: NA
CDR3 protein: CASRSRGSGANVLTF; CDR3 DNA: TGTGCCAGCAGATCCAGGGGCTCTGGGGCCAACGTCCTGACTTTC; J gene: TRBJ2-6; clone size: NA; V gene: TRBV5-6; D gene: NA
CDR3 protein: CASSRGNQPQHF; CDR3 DNA: TGCGCCAGCAGCCGAGGAAATCAGCCCCAGCATTTT; J gene: TRBJ1-5; clone size: NA; V gene: TRBV4-3; D gene: NA
CDR3 protein: CASGLATTSTDTQYF; CDR3 DNA: TGTGCCAGCGGCTTAGCAACAACTAGCACAGATACGCAGTATTTT; J gene: TRBJ2-3; clone size: once; V gene: TRBV28; D gene: NA
CDR3 protein: CAISDRQTGAYGYTF; CDR3 DNA: TGTGCCATCAGTGATCGGCAAACTGGGGCATATGGCTACACCTTC; J gene: TRBJ1-2; clone size: NA; V gene: TRBV10-3; D gene: NA
CDR3 protein: CASSHGGPGELFF; CDR3 DNA: TGTGCCAGCAGCCACGGGGGACCCGGGGAGCTGTTTTTT; J gene: TRBJ2-2; clone size: NA; V gene: TRBV7-9; D gene: NA
CDR3 protein: CASSPGTDEKLFF; CDR3 DNA: TGTGCCAGCAGCCCGGGGACAGATGAAAAACTGTTTTTT; J gene: TRBJ1-4; clone size: NA; V gene: TRBV11-2; D gene: TRBD1
CDR3 protein: CASSPPRGQGRVGAEAFF; CDR3 DNA: TGTGCCAGCTCACCACCTCGCGGACAGGGAAGAGTTGGGGCTGAAGCTTTCTTT; J gene: TRBJ1-1; clone size: NA; V gene: TRBV18; D gene: TRBD1
CDR3 protein: CASRRTGGGEKLFF; CDR3 DNA: TGCGCCAGCAGAAGGACAGGGGGAGGTGAAAAACTGTTTTTT; J gene: TRBJ1-4; clone size: NA; V gene: TRBV5-1; D gene: TRBD1